A single TCR beta chain is shown here with its context. Its specificity is unknown. This is likely a read error, given that the CDR3 carries no conserved phenylalanine or tryptophan at its end. TCRdb re-derived calls from the multiplex PCR reads in MiXCR, one entry per CDR3 protein. The sample includes around 70,000 distinct CDR3 sequences, approximately 45% of them seen just once. The data were taken from a study of breast tumors, draining lymph nodes, adjacent tissues. The V gene's germline CDR1 is SEHNR and CDR2 FQNEAQ (reference sequence). V was cut by 3 bases and J by 6 bases, with 13 bases left in between. The CDR3 consists of 14 residues. Whole-study findings and limits: Tumors had less TCR diversity than lymph nodes, more than nontumor tissue.

The clonotype originates from a female donor with breast cancer. Some clones in this sample may be carry-over from other donors' samples. V gene TRBV7-9 combines with J gene TRBJ2-3, with D tentatively TRBD2 (6 bases). Sequencing was carried out using breast tumor tissue. CDR3 in DNA: TGTGCCAGCAGCTTCTCGGGGGTAGGGGATACGCAGTATCTT. Protein: CASSFSGVGDTQYL.